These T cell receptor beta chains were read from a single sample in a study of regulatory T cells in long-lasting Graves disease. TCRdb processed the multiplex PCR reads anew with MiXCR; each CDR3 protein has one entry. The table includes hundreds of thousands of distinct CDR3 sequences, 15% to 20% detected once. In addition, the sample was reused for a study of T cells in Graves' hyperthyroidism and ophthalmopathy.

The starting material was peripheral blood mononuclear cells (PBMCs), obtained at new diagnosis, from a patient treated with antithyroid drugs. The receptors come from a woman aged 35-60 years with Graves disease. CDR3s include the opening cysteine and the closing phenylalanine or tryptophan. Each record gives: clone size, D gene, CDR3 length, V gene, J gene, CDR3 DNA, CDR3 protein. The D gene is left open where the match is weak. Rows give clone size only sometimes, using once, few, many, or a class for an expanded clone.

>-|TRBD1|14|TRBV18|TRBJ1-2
TGTGCCAGCTCACCGGAACAGGGGGCGTTTGGCTACACCTTC
CASSPEQGAFGYTF
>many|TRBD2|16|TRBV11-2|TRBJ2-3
TGTGCCAGCAGCCTAGCGGCTTTGGGGCTCACAGATACGCAGTATTTT
CASSLAALGLTDTQYF
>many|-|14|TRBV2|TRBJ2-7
TGTGCCAGCAGTGGAGGGGGGGCCTCCTACGAGCAGTACTTC
CASSGGGASYEQYF
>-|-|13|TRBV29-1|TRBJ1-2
TGCAGCGTCAGACCGACAGATAACTATGGCTACACCTTC
CSVRPTDNYGYTF
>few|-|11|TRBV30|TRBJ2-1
TGTGCCTGGAGTTATCGGAATGAGCAGTTCTTC
CAWSYRNEQFF
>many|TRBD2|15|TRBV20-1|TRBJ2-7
TGCAGTGCTAGAGATCATTACCTAGCGGGACTCGAGCAGTACTTC
CSARDHYLAGLEQYF
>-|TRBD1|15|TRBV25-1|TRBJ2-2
TGTGCCAGCAGCTGGGACAGGGTAAACACCGGGGAGCTGTTTTTT
CASSWDRVNTGELFF
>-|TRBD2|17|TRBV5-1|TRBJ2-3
TGCGCCAGCAGCTTGACGCTAGCGGGGGCATACACAGATACGCAGTATTTT
CASSLTLAGAYTDTQYF
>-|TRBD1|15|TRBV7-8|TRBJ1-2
TGTGCCAGCAGCTTGGCCGGGACAGAGAACTATGGCTACACCTTC
CASSLAGTENYGYTF
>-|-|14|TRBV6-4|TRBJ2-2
TGTGCCAGCAGTGACAGGCACGGGGCCGGGGAGCTGTTTTTT
CASSDRHGAGELFF
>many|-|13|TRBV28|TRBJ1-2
TGTGCCAGCAATATTGACAGCAAGTATGGCTACACCTTC
CASNIDSKYGYTF
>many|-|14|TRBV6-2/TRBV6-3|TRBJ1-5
TGTGCCAGCAGTTACTCGTTAGGAAATCAGCCCCAGCATTTT
CASSYSLGNQPQHF
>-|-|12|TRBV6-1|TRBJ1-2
TGTGCCAGCCACGGGTATAACTATAGCTACACCTTC
CASHGYNYSYTF
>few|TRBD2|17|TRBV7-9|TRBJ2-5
TGTGCCAGCAGCTTAGGGTGGCTAGCGGGGGCCGGAGAGACCCAGTACTTC
CASSLGWLAGAGETQYF
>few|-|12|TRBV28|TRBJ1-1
TGTGCCAGCAGTTGGCGGACGACTGAAGCTTTCTTT
CASSWRTTEAFF
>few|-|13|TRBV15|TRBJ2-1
TGTGCCACGCACCGGGCGGCATACAATGAGCAGTTCTTC
CATHRAAYNEQFF
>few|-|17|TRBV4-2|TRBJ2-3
TGTGCCAGCAGCCAAGATGGTGGTGGGGGGGCCGGAGATACGCAGTATTTT
CASSQDGGGGAGDTQYF
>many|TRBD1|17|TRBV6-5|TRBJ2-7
TGTGCCAGCAGTTACTCTACTCCCGGGACAGGACTCTACGAGCAGTACTTC
CASSYSTPGTGLYEQYF
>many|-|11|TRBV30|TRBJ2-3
TGTGCCTGGACCCCGGTGGATACGCAGTATTTT
CAWTPVDTQYF
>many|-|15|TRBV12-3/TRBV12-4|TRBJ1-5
TGTGCCAGCCTCGGGCCCGGGGGTAGCAATCAGCCCCAGCATTTT
CASLGPGGSNQPQHF
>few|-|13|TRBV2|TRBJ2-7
TGTGCCACACAGGACTCTAGCTCCTACGAGCAGTACTTC
CATQDSSSYEQYF
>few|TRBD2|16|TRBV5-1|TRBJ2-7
TGCGCCAGCAGCTTGAGCGGGGCGGTTAGCTCCTACGAGCAGTACTTC
CASSLSGAVSSYEQYF
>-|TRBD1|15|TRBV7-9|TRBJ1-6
TGTGCCAGCAGCTTAGAACAGGGGCTGAATTCACCCCTCCACTTT
CASSLEQGLNSPLHF
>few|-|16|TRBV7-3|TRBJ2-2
TGTGCCAGCAGCTTAACAGGTTTACCGAACACCGGGGAGCTGTTTTTT
CASSLTGLPNTGELFF
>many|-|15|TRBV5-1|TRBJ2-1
TGCGCCAGCAGCTTGGACGGGACAACATACAATGAGCAGTTCTTC
CASSLDGTTYNEQFF
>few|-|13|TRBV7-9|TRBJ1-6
TGTGCAACGATCACCCGGTTGGATTCACCCCTCCACTTT
CATITRLDSPLHF
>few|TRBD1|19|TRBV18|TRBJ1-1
TGTGCCAGCTCACCACCGTTCTTGCAGGGGGATCAACTGAACACTGAAGCTTTCTTT
CASSPPFLQGDQLNTEAFF
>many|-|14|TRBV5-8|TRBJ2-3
TGTGCCAGCACCTACGGACGGATCACAGATACGCAGTATTTT
CASTYGRITDTQYF
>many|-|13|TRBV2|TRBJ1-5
TGTGCCAGCAGTGTCAATCCGTCCCAGCCCCAGCATTTT
CASSVNPSQPQHF
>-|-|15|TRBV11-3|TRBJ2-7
TGTGCCAGCAGCCAAGATGTACTGTCCGGCGACGAGCAGTACTTC
CASSQDVLSGDEQYF
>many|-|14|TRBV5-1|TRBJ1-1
TGCGCCAGCAGCTCCAGGGGTTGGAGCACTGAAGCTTTCTTT
CASSSRGWSTEAFF
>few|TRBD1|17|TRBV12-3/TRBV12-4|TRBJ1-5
TGTGCCAGCAGTATGGACAGGCGCCAAGGCCGAAATCAGCCCCAGCATTTT
CASSMDRRQGRNQPQHF
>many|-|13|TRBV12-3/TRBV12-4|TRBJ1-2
TGTGCCAGCAGTTCCCGGGCTGCCTATGGCTACACCTTC
CASSSRAAYGYTF
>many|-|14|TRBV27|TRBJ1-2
TGTGCCAGCAGTTTATCAGGCAGATTCTATGGCTACACCTTC
CASSLSGRFYGYTF